This T cell receptor beta chain was identified in a study of regulatory T cells in long-lasting Graves disease. Looking at the study overall: Antithyroid drug use was under 3 months in newly diagnosed Graves' patients.

This clonotype occurred a few times. Stated time point: newly diagnosed GD, antithyroid drugs for less than 3 months. Construction of the TCR library relied on RNA isolated from PBMCs. Sequencing libraries for TCR beta were prepared with iRepertoire HTBI primers and Arm-PCR of CDR3 regions. TCRdb reprocessed the multiplex PCR reads with MiXCR, giving one entry per CDR3 protein. Here the sample spans roughly 360,000 distinct CDR3 sequences, approximately 12% being singletons. The same sample was also studied in work on T cells in Graves' hyperthyroidism and ophthalmopathy. From that second work: TCR CDR3 underwent first-round RT-PCR with the HTBI primer set.

The sequenced sample was peripheral blood mononuclear cells (PBMCs), obtained at new diagnosis, from a patient treated with antithyroid drugs. This sequence was found in a woman younger than 30 with Graves disease.

This CDR3 reads CSARGGDIGEKLFF. The CDR3 bases are TGCAGTGCTAGAGGGGGGGATATTGGTGAAAAACTGTTTTTT. The V gene is TRBV20-1, the J gene TRBJ1-4, with D perhaps matching TRBD1 (5 bases). V lost 1 base to trimming and J lost 7 bases, with 13 bases between them. Per germline, CDR1 DFQATT and CDR2 SNEGSKA (reference sequence). This CDR3 is built from 14 residues.